This is a list of T cell receptor beta chains from one sample in a study of blood T cell repertoires in COVID-19. Clones were sequenced by immunoSEQ multiplex PCR, and TCRdb holds only the in-frame ones, with some missing. The table lists about 86,000 clones, 80% to 90% of them singletons. Sequenced sample: PBMCs or T cells enriched from blood (not recorded which). All receptors come from a woman aged 45-59 years with acute COVID-19. CDR3s include the opening cysteine and the closing phenylalanine or tryptophan. Each record gives: V gene, clone size, CDR3 length, D gene, J gene, CDR3 protein, CDR3 DNA. D genes are given only for firm matches. Where a row states a size, it is once, few, many or the class of an expanded clone; other rows omit it.

TRBV4-3,NA,17,NA,TRBJ1-4,CASSQDLAGVTNEKLFF,TGCGCCAGCAGCCAAGATCTTGCAGGGGTAACTAATGAAAAACTGTTTTTT
TRBV4-2,NA,18,TRBD2,TRBJ2-7,CASSQVRAGGRALYEQYF,TGTGCCAGCAGCCAAGTTAGAGCGGGAGGGAGAGCACTCTACGAGCAGTACTTC
TRBV5-8,few,16,NA,TRBJ2-7,CASSLKGLAIPYEQYF,TGTGCCAGCAGCTTAAAGGGGCTAGCGATCCCCTACGAGCAGTACTTC
TRBV10-1,NA,21,TRBD2,TRBJ2-3,CASTWSPGLAGGQRYTDTQYF,TGCGCCAGCACCTGGAGTCCGGGACTAGCGGGAGGGCAGAGGTACACAGATACGCAGTATTTT
TRBV29-1,NA,13,TRBD1,TRBJ2-5,CSVGDSHRETQYF,TGCAGCGTGGGGGACAGCCATCGGGAGACCCAGTACTTC
TRBV19,NA,15,NA,TRBJ1-5,CASSMGRYSNQPQHF,TGTGCCAGTAGTATGGGCAGATATAGCAATCAGCCCCAGCATTTT
TRBV7-2,NA,14,NA,TRBJ1-1,CASSLHGVNTEAFF,TGTGCCAGCAGCCTACACGGAGTTAACACTGAAGCTTTCTTT
TRBV24-1,NA,15,NA,TRBJ2-1,CATSDLGVTWNEQFF,TGTGCCACCAGTGATCTAGGAGTTACTTGGAATGAGCAGTTCTTC
TRBV7-9,once,14,NA,TRBJ2-7,CASSLSETLYEQYF,TGTGCCAGCAGCTTAAGCGAGACGCTCTACGAGCAGTACTTC
TRBV6-5,NA,15,NA,TRBJ1-5,CASSYFRDSNQPQHF,TGTGCCAGCAGTTACTTCCGGGATAGCAATCAGCCCCAGCATTTT
TRBV6-4,NA,16,TRBD2,TRBJ2-1,CASSDSSGRRVNEQFF,TGTGCCAGCAGTGACTCTAGCGGGAGAAGAGTCAATGAGCAGTTCTTC
TRBV4-2,NA,16,TRBD1,TRBJ1-1,CASSKGTGTQNTEAFF,TGTGCCAGCAGCAAAGGGACAGGGACCCAGAACACTGAAGCTTTCTTT